This T cell receptor (beta chain) was profiled in a study of blood T cell repertoires in COVID-19. About the study: From T cells, B-cell-depleted T cells, or PBMCs came the material, which was cDNA or gDNA.

As originally analysed: Estimation of nucleated cell counts relied on the amplification of reference gene primers. TCRdb keeps only in-frame clones here, not all; method: immunoSEQ multiplex PCR. V, J and clone size are taken as reported in that table, and D and trimming were inferred from the DNA itself. The table records tens of thousands of clones, about 82% of them present only once. The germline CDR1 and CDR2 sequences are SGHAT and FQNNGV. The CDR3 is 15 amino acids. Trimming cost V 1 base and J 4 bases, with 13 bases left between them. The source is a human donor in a cohort sampled during active COVID-19. What was sequenced was peripheral blood. This chain connects TRBV11-2 to TRBJ1-1; no reliable D call. CDR3 residues: CASSLGELFGTEAFF. The CDR3 DNA sequence: TGTGCCAGCAGCTTAGGGGAGTTGTTTGGCACTGAAGCTTTCTTT.